This is a list of T cell receptor beta chains from one sample in a study of response to subunit inactivated influenza vaccine. MiXCR was run by TCRdb on the RT-PCR reads, yielding one entry per CDR3 protein. Counted here are about 800,000 distinct CDR3 sequences, around 20% occurring once; the ten biggest clones make up approximately 10%. The sample here was PBMCs from blood, taken about 5 days after vaccination. Source of these receptors: a man between 45 and 60 years old who received an inactivated influenza vaccine. Both conserved end residues are part of each CDR3. Each record gives: clone size, D gene, J gene, V gene, CDR3 protein, CDR3 DNA. A D gene is named only where the DNA matches it firmly. The size field is filled for only some rows; it gives once, few, many or a size class.

clone_size: -; d_call: -; j_call: TRBJ1-2; v_call: TRBV3-1; cdr3_aa: CASSQDSLSGYTF; cdr3_nt: TGTGCCAGCAGCCAAGACAGCCTATCCGGCTACACCTTC
clone_size: many; d_call: -; j_call: TRBJ1-5; v_call: TRBV25-1; cdr3_aa: CASSYGGSNQPQHF; cdr3_nt: TGTGCCAGCAGTTATGGAGGTAGCAATCAGCCCCAGCATTTT
clone_size: -; d_call: TRBD2; j_call: TRBJ2-1; v_call: TRBV20-1; cdr3_aa: CSARFPSGKRGNEQFF; cdr3_nt: TGCAGTGCTAGATTTCCTAGCGGGAAGAGGGGCAATGAGCAGTTCTTC
clone_size: -; d_call: -; j_call: TRBJ2-5; v_call: TRBV11-2; cdr3_aa: CASSLKGGGVTQYF; cdr3_nt: TGTGCCAGCAGCTTAAAAGGGGGGGGGGTGACCCAGTACTTC
clone_size: many; d_call: TRBD2; j_call: TRBJ2-3; v_call: TRBV12-3/TRBV12-4; cdr3_aa: CASNLAGRTDTQYF; cdr3_nt: TGTGCCAGCAACCTAGCGGGACGCACAGATACGCAGTATTTT
clone_size: -; d_call: -; j_call: TRBJ2-1; v_call: TRBV7-9; cdr3_aa: CASTIWGSSEQFF; cdr3_nt: TGTGCCAGCACCATATGGGGCTCCAGTGAGCAGTTCTTC
clone_size: few; d_call: -; j_call: TRBJ1-2; v_call: TRBV7-9; cdr3_aa: CASSSEGDYGYTF; cdr3_nt: TGTGCCAGCAGTTCCGAGGGGGACTATGGCTACACCTTC
clone_size: -; d_call: -; j_call: TRBJ2-7; v_call: TRBV10-3; cdr3_aa: CAIRDGGPWREQYF; cdr3_nt: TGTGCCATCAGGGACGGGGGGCCATGGCGCGAGCAGTACTTC
clone_size: few; d_call: -; j_call: TRBJ1-1; v_call: TRBV7-6; cdr3_aa: CASSLGHLPNTEAFF; cdr3_nt: TGTGCCAGCAGCTTAGGACACCTTCCGAACACTGAAGCTTTCTTT
clone_size: few; d_call: -; j_call: TRBJ2-1; v_call: TRBV12-3/TRBV12-4; cdr3_aa: CASSLGLLVGLDGVF; cdr3_nt: TGTGCCAGCAGTTTGGGACTCCTAGTGGGTTTAGATGGGGTCTTC
clone_size: -; d_call: TRBD1; j_call: TRBJ1-2; v_call: TRBV4-1; cdr3_aa: CASSQGDRNYGYTF; cdr3_nt: TGCGCCAGCAGCCAAGGGGACAGAAACTATGGCTACACCTTC
clone_size: -; d_call: TRBD2; j_call: TRBJ2-3; v_call: TRBV4-2; cdr3_aa: CASSQGTSGGIDTQYF; cdr3_nt: TGTGCCAGCAGCCAAGGGACTAGCGGGGGGATAGATACGCAGTATTTT
clone_size: -; d_call: -; j_call: TRBJ2-5; v_call: TRBV27; cdr3_aa: CASSFLVDYQETQYF; cdr3_nt: TGTGCCAGCAGTTTTCTTGTGGACTATCAAGAGACCCAGTACTTC
clone_size: -; d_call: TRBD1; j_call: TRBJ1-3; v_call: TRBV3-1; cdr3_aa: CASSHQTGTSSGNTIYF; cdr3_nt: TGTGCCAGCAGCCATCAGACAGGGACGAGCTCTGGAAACACCATATATTTT
clone_size: few; d_call: TRBD1; j_call: TRBJ2-7; v_call: TRBV11-2; cdr3_aa: CASSLGQGALSYEQYF; cdr3_nt: TGTGCCAGCAGCTTAGGACAGGGCGCTTTGTCCTACGAGCAGTACTTC
clone_size: -; d_call: -; j_call: TRBJ2-2; v_call: TRBV7-2; cdr3_aa: CASTLGRGANTGELFF; cdr3_nt: TGTGCCAGCACCCTGGGTAGGGGCGCGAACACCGGGGAGCTGTTTTTT
clone_size: many; d_call: TRBD2; j_call: TRBJ2-5; v_call: TRBV12-3/TRBV12-4; cdr3_aa: CASSTGTSGGVGTQYF; cdr3_nt: TGTGCCAGCAGTACCGGGACTAGCGGGGGAGTTGGGACCCAGTACTTC
clone_size: many; d_call: -; j_call: TRBJ1-2; v_call: TRBV20-1; cdr3_aa: CSAMAGYTF; cdr3_nt: TGCAGTGCTATGGCTGGCTACACCTTC
clone_size: few; d_call: -; j_call: TRBJ1-5; v_call: TRBV4-2; cdr3_aa: CASSQWLEGNQPQHF; cdr3_nt: TGTGCCAGCAGCCAATGGCTAGAAGGCAATCAGCCCCAGCATTTT
clone_size: -; d_call: -; j_call: TRBJ1-3; v_call: TRBV6-2/TRBV6-3; cdr3_aa: CASSPPTVGNTIYF; cdr3_nt: TGTGCCAGCAGCCCGCCGACAGTTGGAAACACCATATATTTT
clone_size: -; d_call: -; j_call: TRBJ2-3; v_call: TRBV28; cdr3_aa: CASSDLLNTDTQYF; cdr3_nt: TGTGCCAGCTCGGACCTGCTGAACACAGATACGCAGTATTTT
clone_size: -; d_call: -; j_call: TRBJ1-6; v_call: TRBV18; cdr3_aa: CASSPGLGVNSPLHF; cdr3_nt: TGTGCCAGCTCACCCGGCCTGGGGGTTAATTCACCCCTCCACTTT
clone_size: -; d_call: TRBD1; j_call: TRBJ2-7; v_call: TRBV30; cdr3_aa: CAWSVGNRGIYEQYF; cdr3_nt: TGTGCCTGGAGTGTCGGGAACAGGGGAATCTACGAGCAGTACTTC
clone_size: many; d_call: TRBD2; j_call: TRBJ2-5; v_call: TRBV29-1; cdr3_aa: CSGREFETQYF; cdr3_nt: TGCAGTGGGCGGGAGTTTGAGACCCAGTACTTC
clone_size: many; d_call: -; j_call: TRBJ2-2; v_call: TRBV12-3/TRBV12-4; cdr3_aa: CASSFRLGGTGELFF; cdr3_nt: TGTGCCAGCAGTTTCCGTCTAGGTGGGACCGGGGAGCTGTTTTTT
clone_size: -; d_call: -; j_call: TRBJ2-3; v_call: TRBV4-3; cdr3_aa: CASSQGVQNTDTQYF; cdr3_nt: TGCGCCAGCAGCCAAGGAGTACAGAACACAGATACGCAGTATTTT
clone_size: many; d_call: -; j_call: TRBJ2-1; v_call: TRBV5-1; cdr3_aa: CASSLQGHEQFF; cdr3_nt: TGCGCCAGCAGCTTGCAGGGCCATGAGCAGTTCTTC